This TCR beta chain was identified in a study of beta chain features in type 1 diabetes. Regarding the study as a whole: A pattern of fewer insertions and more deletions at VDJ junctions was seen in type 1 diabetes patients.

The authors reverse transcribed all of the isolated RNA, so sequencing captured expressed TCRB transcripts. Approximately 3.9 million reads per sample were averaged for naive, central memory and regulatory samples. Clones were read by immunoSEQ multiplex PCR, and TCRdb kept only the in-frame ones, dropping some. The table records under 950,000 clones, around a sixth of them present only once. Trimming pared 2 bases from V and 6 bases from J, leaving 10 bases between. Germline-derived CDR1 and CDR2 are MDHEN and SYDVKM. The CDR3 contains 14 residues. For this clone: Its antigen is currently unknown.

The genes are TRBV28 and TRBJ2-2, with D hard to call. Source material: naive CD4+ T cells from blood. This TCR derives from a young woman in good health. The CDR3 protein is CASSLVRPSGELFF. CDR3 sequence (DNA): TGTGCCAGCAGTTTAGTGCGACCGTCCGGGGAGCTGTTTTTT.